The rows below give T cell receptor beta chains drawn from one sample of a study of Ad26.COV2.S vaccination and SARS-CoV-2 variants. The protocol was immunoSEQ multiplex PCR, while the TCRdb copy is restricted to in-frame clones and leaves out a portion. The data contain about 350,000 clones, more than 85% of them singletons. Sequences were derived from peripheral blood, sampled in a trial of Ad26.COV2.S vaccine versus placebo. Every receptor here comes from a person between 18 and 65 years old who received the Ad26.COV2.S COVID-19 vaccine or a placebo. The CDR3 runs from the conserved cysteine through the conserved F or W. Each record gives: V gene, clone size, D gene, J gene, CDR3 DNA, CDR3 protein. The D gene is left open where the match is weak. Clone size is shown for a subset of rows, as once, few, many or a class of expanded clone.

>TRBV7-8|.|.|TRBJ2-7
TGTGCCAGCAGCTTAGAGGAGACCATATCCTCCTACGAGCAGTACTTC
CASSLEETISSYEQYF
>TRBV16|.|.|TRBJ1-2
TGTGCCAGCAGCCAATTAAGAGGGGCCGCTAACTATGGCTACACCTTC
CASSQLRGAANYGYTF
>TRBV13|.|TRBD2|TRBJ2-1
TGTGCCAGCAGCTTAGTCGTTAGCGGGGGGGCTAATGAGCAGTTCTTC
CASSLVVSGGANEQFF
>TRBV5-1|.|.|TRBJ2-7
TGCGCCAGCAGCTTGGATGTGGGCGACGAGCAGTACTTC
CASSLDVGDEQYF
>TRBV13|.|.|TRBJ2-2
TGTGCCAGCAGCTTAACGGGGCGTCGAACCGGGGAGCTGTTTTTT
CASSLTGRRTGELFF
>TRBV29-1|.|.|TRBJ2-2
TGCAGCTTCAGAGAGAACACCGGGGAGCTGTTTTTT
CSFRENTGELFF
>TRBV5-6|.|.|TRBJ1-2
TGTGCCAGCAGCGGGGGACGGAGTTATGGCTACACCTTC
CASSGGRSYGYTF
>TRBV10-1|.|.|TRBJ2-1
TGCGCCAGCCAGGGCTACAATGAGCAGTTCTTC
CASQGYNEQFF
>TRBV7-8|.|TRBD1|TRBJ1-1
TGTGCCAGCAGCGGTCGACAGGGGGACACTGAAGCTTTCTTT
CASSGRQGDTEAFF
>TRBV2|.|TRBD1|TRBJ2-2
TGTGCCAGCAGTGAGGCCGGGACAGTCACCGGGGAGCTGTTTTTT
CASSEAGTVTGELFF
>TRBV7-9|.|.|TRBJ1-3
TGTGCCAGCAGCTTAGTAGGGGAAGAAGACACCATATATTTT
CASSLVGEEDTIYF
>TRBV6-4|few|TRBD2|TRBJ2-7
TGTGCCAGCAGTCGGGACTATGTCTTCGAGCAGTACTTC
CASSRDYVFEQYF
>TRBV10-2|.|TRBD1|TRBJ2-5
TGCGCCAGCAGTGACCGGACAGGCTCCCAAGAGACCCAGTACTTC
CASSDRTGSQETQYF
>TRBV9|.|TRBD1|TRBJ1-3
TGTGCCAGCAGCGGTCGTTCGGGACAGGGATCTGGAAACACCATATATTTT
CASSGRSGQGSGNTIYF
>TRBV7-2|.|.|TRBJ2-7
TGTGCCAGCAGCCAGCCAACGGGACATCAGAACCTCTACGAGCAGTACTTC
CASSQPTGHQNLYEQYF
>TRBV3-1/TRBV3-2|once|TRBD2|TRBJ2-7
TGTGCCAGCAGCTGGTCTAGCGGGAGTTACGAGCAGTACTTC
CASSWSSGSYEQYF
>TRBV12-3/TRBV12-4|.|TRBD1|TRBJ2-1
TGTGCCAGCAGGGGACAGGGACACAGGGAGCAGTTCTTC
CASRGQGHREQFF
>TRBV11-2|once|TRBD1|TRBJ1-2
TGTGCCAGCAGCCCCTCCGGGACAGTCGGCTATGGCTACACCTTC
CASSPSGTVGYGYTF
>TRBV29-1|.|TRBD1|TRBJ2-3
TGCAGCGCCTGGACAGGGGGCAACACAGATACGCAGTATTTT
CSAWTGGNTDTQYF
>TRBV5-1|.|.|TRBJ1-1
TGCGCCAGCAGCATCGCGGGGAACACTGAAGCTTTCTTT
CASSIAGNTEAFF
>TRBV29-1|.|TRBD1|TRBJ2-7
TGCAGCGTTGGGGACAGATACGAGCAGTACTTC
CSVGDRYEQYF
>TRBV5-6|few|TRBD1|TRBJ1-2
TGTGCCAGCAGCCGCCGGACAGGGGATGGCTACACCTTC
CASSRRTGDGYTF
>TRBV19|.|TRBD1|TRBJ2-1
TGTGCCAGTAGTATAGGGACAGGGGGCTTTGAGCAGTTCTTC
CASSIGTGGFEQFF
>TRBV18|.|.|TRBJ1-1
TGTGCCAGCTCACCCCCGGGGCGCACTGAAGCTTTCTTT
CASSPPGRTEAFF
>TRBV4-3|.|.|TRBJ2-5
TGCGCCAGCAGCCAAGAGGGACACTTTCAAGAGACCCAGTACTTC
CASSQEGHFQETQYF
>TRBV13|.|TRBD2|TRBJ2-7
TGTGCCAGCAGCTTGGGACTAGCGGGGGGGACCTACGAGCAGTACTTC
CASSLGLAGGTYEQYF
>TRBV19|.|.|TRBJ2-5
TGTGCCAGTAACGCAGGGGTGAGATCGGAGACCCAGTACTTC
CASNAGVRSETQYF
>TRBV9|.|TRBD1|TRBJ1-1
TGTGCCAGCAGCGCAGACCCCAGGGGGTCGGACACTGAAGCTTTCTTT
CASSADPRGSDTEAFF
>TRBV28|once|TRBD2|TRBJ2-1
TGTGCCAGCATCGGCGGGAGCTCCTACAATGAGCAGTTCTTC
CASIGGSSYNEQFF
>TRBV30|.|.|TRBJ1-1
TGTGCCTGGAACAGGGTCACGAACACTGAAGCTTTCTTT
CAWNRVTNTEAFF
>TRBV2|.|TRBD2|TRBJ2-2
TGTGCCAGCATAGAGGAGCGGGAGGTCCTCTCCGGGGAGCTGTTTTTT
CASIEEREVLSGELFF
>TRBV27|.|TRBD1|TRBJ1-2
TGTGCCAGCAGTTCTCCAGGACAGGCTGACTATGGCTACACCTTC
CASSSPGQADYGYTF
>TRBV19|.|.|TRBJ1-3
TGTGCCAGTACCGACAGGTCCTCGGGAAACACCATATATTTT
CASTDRSSGNTIYF
>TRBV6-6|.|TRBD1|TRBJ1-6
TGTGCCAGCAGTTACATACAGGGGAATTCACCCCTCCACTTT
CASSYIQGNSPLHF
>TRBV5-1|.|.|TRBJ1-2
TGCGCCAGCAGCTTGGACGCTGGCTACACCTTC
CASSLDAGYTF
>TRBV19|.|.|TRBJ1-5
TGTGCCAGTAGTATAGGCTATAGCAATCAGCCCCAGCATTTT
CASSIGYSNQPQHF